The rows below give T cell receptor beta chains drawn from one sample of a study of blood T cell repertoires in COVID-19. Clones were sequenced by immunoSEQ multiplex PCR, and TCRdb holds only the in-frame ones, with some missing. Of 100,000 to 150,000 clones listed, approximately 88% are singletons. The material sequenced was peripheral blood. The source is a man between 45 and 60 years old with acute or convalescent COVID-19. Both conserved end residues are part of each CDR3. A D gene is named only where the DNA matches it firmly.

D gene	V gene	J gene	CDR3 DNA	CDR3 protein
NA	TRBV19	TRBJ1-5	TGTGCCAGTAGTCCCCTGATGGCGCCCCAGCATTTT	CASSPLMAPQHF
NA	TRBV28	TRBJ1-5	TGTGCCAGCAGCCTCAGCCTGCCGGAGTATGGCAATCAGCCCCAGCATTTT	CASSLSLPEYGNQPQHF
NA	TRBV10-2	TRBJ1-1	TGCGCCAGCAGTGAGTCGCACTCGGGTGAAGCTTTCTTT	CASSESHSGEAFF
TRBD2	TRBV7-2	TRBJ2-7	TGTGCCAGCAGCTTAGCGCTTGGCGGGAGCTCCTACGAGCAGTACTTC	CASSLALGGSSYEQYF
NA	TRBV3-1/TRBV3-2	TRBJ2-7	TGTGCCAGCAGCCTTACGGGATCGTACGAGCAGTACTTC	CASSLTGSYEQYF
NA	TRBV6-6	TRBJ1-2	TGTGCCAGCAGTTACTTTATTGACAGCTCTAACTATGGCTACACCTTC	CASSYFIDSSNYGYTF
NA	TRBV7-3	TRBJ1-6	TGTGCCAGCTCTGGGACTCTGGGTTCACCCCTCCACTTT	CASSGTLGSPLHF
TRBD2	TRBV18	TRBJ2-5	TGTGCCAGCTCACCGCGACTAGCGGGGCGGGAGACCCAGTACTTC	CASSPRLAGRETQYF
NA	TRBV28	TRBJ1-2	TGTGCCAGCACCCTCCCTCATCTATCTGGCTACACCTTC	CASTLPHLSGYTF
NA	TRBV19	TRBJ2-3	TGTGCCAGTAGTAGGGGCCGAATGGCTAGCACAGATACGCAGTATTTT	CASSRGRMASTDTQYF
NA	TRBV29-1	TRBJ1-2	TGCAGCGTTGGAGGGTTTGAGGGCTACACCTTC	CSVGGFEGYTF
NA	TRBV27	TRBJ1-1	TGTGCCAGCAGTTTGGGAGGGAACACTGAAGCTTTCTTT	CASSLGGNTEAFF
TRBD1	TRBV5-8	TRBJ1-2	TGTGCCAGCAGCTCTTGGACAGGGACTTCGAGTGGCTACACCTTC	CASSSWTGTSSGYTF